The 6 T cell receptor beta chains listed next were all sequenced from one sample in a study of blood T cell repertoires in COVID-19. The data were produced by immunoSEQ multiplex PCR, yet TCRdb's version contains in-frame clones alone and is incomplete. Here the sample spans roughly 80,000 clones, less than 90% being singletons. Sample: peripheral blood. Receptors were obtained from a man between 50 and 59 years old with acute or convalescent COVID-19.

The gene calls are TRBV12-3 or TRBV12-4 and TRBJ2-4; D is possibly TRBD2 (5 bases). The CDR3 has 12 residues. The V end lost 6 bases, the J end lost 7 bases, and 10 bases lay between the germline ends. For the CDR3, the DNA is TGTGCCAGCAGCACTACTAGGAACATTCAGTACTTC. Protein: CASSTTRNIQYF.

This sequence joins TRBV12-3 or TRBV12-4 and TRBJ2-1; a weak D match, TRBD1 (6 bases). This CDR3 comprises 13 residues. With 6 bases removed from V and 8 bases from J, the gap between germline ends came to 14 bases. DNA for the CDR3: TGTGCCAGCAGGAGGTCTGGGGGCGATGAGCAGTTCTTC. Protein sequence: CASRRSGGDEQFF.

The chain recombines TRBV18 with TRBJ2-7; 13 bases match TRBD2. The CDR3 is 14 residues long. CDR1 is KGHSH and CDR2 is LQKENI in the germline V gene. The J segment lost 4 bases and the V segment lost 8 bases, leaving 5 bases of the junction unmatched. As DNA, the CDR3 is TGTGCCAGCCAACTAGCGGGAGGGCCGTACGAGCAGTACTTC. This codes for CASQLAGGPYEQYF.

The rearrangement uses TRBV19 and TRBJ1-1, with D tentatively TRBD1 (6 bases). Trimming pared 7 bases from V and 4 bases from J, leaving 19 bases between. The CDR3 runs 15 residues. The germline V gene has CDR1 LNHDA and CDR2 SQIVND (reference sequence). CDR3 DNA: TGTGCCAGTACCACAGGGACCCGAGGAGTCACTGAAGCTTTCTTT. This sequence encodes CASTTGTRGVTEAFF.

This chain links TRBV6-2 or TRBV6-3 with TRBJ1-5, with TRBD1 matching 8 bases. After removal of 5 bases from V and 9 bases from J, the junction contained 12 bases not matched to a gene. This CDR3 comprises 15 residues. The germline CDR1 and CDR2 sequences are MNHEY and SVGEGT. The CDR3 DNA is TGTGCCAGCAGTCTAGACAGGGGAGTTAGTGCGCCCCAGCATTTT. Protein product: CASSLDRGVSAPQHF.

This chain connects TRBV29-1 to TRBJ1-2; D gene unclear. Germline V gene lookup returns CDR1 SQVTM and CDR2 ANQGSEA. CDR3 length: 13 residues. V was shortened by 2 bases and J by 8 bases, with 15 bases between the two germline ends. In DNA form, the CDR3 reads TGCAGCGTTGAATATGGCGGTGCGCGAGGCTACACCTTC. Encoded protein: CSVEYGGARGYTF.